This T cell receptor (beta chain) was recovered during a study of CD8 T cells in Susac syndrome. General study findings and limits: A relatively small number of individuals underwent TCR sequencing and HLA analysis.

J was trimmed by 0 bases and V by 8 bases; bases with no gene match: 10. This CDR3 has 15 amino acids. Looked up from germline, CDR1 is SNHLY and CDR2 is FYNNEI. RNA totalling roughly 0.45 to 1 ug underwent reverse transcription with random hexamers. An immunoSEQ multiplex PCR generated amplified TCR beta CDR3 products spanning 54 Vbeta and 13 Jbeta. TCRdb analysed the immunoSEQ multiplex PCR reads with MiXCR anew, one entry per CDR3 protein. This table holds around 80,000 distinct CDR3 sequences, more than 85% found once. Sequencing of TCR beta drew on CD8+ and CD4+ T cells from blood. Multiple sclerosis controls were treatment-naive patients with stable or active relapsing-remitting disease. A note on this clonotype: Its specificity is unknown.

The rearrangement joins TRBV2 to TRBJ2-7, with 7 nucleotides matching TRBD2. The material sequenced was CD8+ T cells from PBMCs. This TCR derives from a human donor with multiple sclerosis. CDR3 in DNA: TGTGCCAGCGGAGGGGCGGGAGCGAACTCCTACGAGCAGTACTTC. Protein sequence: CASGGAGANSYEQYF.